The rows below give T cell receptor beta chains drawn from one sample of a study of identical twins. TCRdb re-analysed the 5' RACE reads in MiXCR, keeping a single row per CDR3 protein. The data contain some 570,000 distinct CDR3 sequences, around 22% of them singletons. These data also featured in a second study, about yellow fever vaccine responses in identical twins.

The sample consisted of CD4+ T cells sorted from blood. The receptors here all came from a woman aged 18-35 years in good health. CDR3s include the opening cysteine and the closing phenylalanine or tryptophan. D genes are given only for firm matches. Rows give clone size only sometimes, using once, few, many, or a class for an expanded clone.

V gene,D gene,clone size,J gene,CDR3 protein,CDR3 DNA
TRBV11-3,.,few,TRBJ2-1,CASSSSFSDSSYNEQFF,TGTGCCAGCAGTTCGAGTTTTAGCGATAGCTCCTACAATGAGCAGTTCTTC
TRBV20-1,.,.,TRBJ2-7,CSARTNPYEQYF,TGCAGTGCTAGGACCAACCCCTACGAGCAGTACTTC
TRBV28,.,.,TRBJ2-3,CASPPPEAGADTQYF,TGTGCCAGCCCCCCTCCCGAGGCGGGCGCAGATACGCAGTATTTT
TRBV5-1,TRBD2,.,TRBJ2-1,CASSYGLAGTNEQFF,TGCGCCAGCAGTTACGGACTAGCGGGAACCAATGAGCAGTTCTTC
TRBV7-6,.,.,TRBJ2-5,CASSLVRRGETQYF,TGTGCCAGCAGCTTAGTTCGACGGGGAGAGACCCAGTACTTC
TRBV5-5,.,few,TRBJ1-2,CASSFSQNYGYTF,TGTGCCAGCAGCTTTTCGCAAAACTATGGCTACACCTTC
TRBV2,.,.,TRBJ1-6,CASSVVVVNSPLHF,TGTGCCAGCAGTGTGGTGGTGGTGAATTCACCCCTCCACTTT
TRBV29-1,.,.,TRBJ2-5,CSVVPGSGTQYF,TGCAGCGTTGTTCCGGGGTCGGGGACCCAGTACTTC
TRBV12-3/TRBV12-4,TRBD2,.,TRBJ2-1,CASSAAGGGDYNEQFF,TGTGCCAGCAGCGCTGCGGGCGGGGGGGACTACAATGAGCAGTTCTTC
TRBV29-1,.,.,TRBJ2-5,CSVAPTQVEETQYF,TGCAGCGTTGCCCCCACGCAGGTAGAAGAGACCCAGTACTTC
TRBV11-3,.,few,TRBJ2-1,CASSLLSSNEQFF,TGTGCCAGCAGCCTCCTTTCTTCCAATGAGCAGTTCTTC
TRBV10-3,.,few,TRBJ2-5,CAISESEGIGTQYF,TGTGCCATCAGTGAGTCGGAGGGGATCGGGACCCAGTACTTC
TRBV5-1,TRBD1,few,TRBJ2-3,CASSEKRSGGSTDTQYF,TGCGCCAGCAGCGAAAAACGTTCAGGGGGTAGCACAGATACGCAGTATTTT
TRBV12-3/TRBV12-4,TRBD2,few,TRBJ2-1,CASSTGTTARSNEQFF,TGTGCCAGCAGCACTGGGACTACCGCTCGGAGCAATGAGCAGTTCTTC
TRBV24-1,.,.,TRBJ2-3,CATSDKYTQYF,TGTGCCACCAGTGATAAGTATACGCAGTATTTT
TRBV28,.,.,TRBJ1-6,CASRPHQGDNSPLHF,TGTGCCAGCAGACCTCACCAGGGAGATAATTCACCCCTCCACTTT
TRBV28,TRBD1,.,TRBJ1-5,CASSTPGQVNQPQHF,TGTGCCAGCAGTACCCCGGGACAGGTCAATCAGCCCCAGCATTTT
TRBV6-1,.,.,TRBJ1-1,CASSEEGPVRSTEAFF,TGTGCCAGCAGTGAAGAAGGCCCAGTCAGGTCCACTGAAGCTTTCTTT
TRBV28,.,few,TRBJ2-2,CASSPVGVTGELFF,TGTGCCAGCAGTCCCGTAGGGGTCACCGGGGAGCTGTTTTTT
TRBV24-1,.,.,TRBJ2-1,CATSAPRSEQFF,TGTGCCACCAGTGCCCCAAGGAGTGAGCAGTTCTTC
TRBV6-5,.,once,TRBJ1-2,CASSYTFDAGANYGYTF,TGTGCCAGCAGTTACACATTTGATGCAGGGGCTAACTATGGCTACACCTTC
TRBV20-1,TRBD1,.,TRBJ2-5,CSARVWDRIQETQYF,TGCAGTGCTAGAGTTTGGGACAGGATCCAAGAGACCCAGTACTTC
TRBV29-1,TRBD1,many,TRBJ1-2,CSVMTGVGYTF,TGCAGCGTCATGACAGGGGTCGGCTACACCTTC
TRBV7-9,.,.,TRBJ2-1,CASRLGGGTIHEQFF,TGTGCCAGCAGGTTAGGGGGTGGGACTATCCATGAGCAGTTCTTC
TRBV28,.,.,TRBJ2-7,CASSYSGLLTYEQYF,TGTGCCAGCAGTTACAGCGGGCTGCTTACCTACGAGCAGTACTTC
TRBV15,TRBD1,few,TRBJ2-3,CATSRLPTGYSTDTQYF,TGTGCCACCAGCAGACTTCCGACAGGGTATAGCACAGATACGCAGTATTTT
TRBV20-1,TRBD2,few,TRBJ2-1,CSAPRTSGSNEQFF,TGCAGTGCTCCCCGGACTAGCGGGAGTAATGAGCAGTTCTTC
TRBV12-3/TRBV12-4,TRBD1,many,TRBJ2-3,CASTPTGDTDTQYF,TGTGCCAGCACCCCGACAGGGGACACAGATACGCAGTATTTT
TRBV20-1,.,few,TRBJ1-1,CSAPGFGRQTEAFF,TGCAGTGCCCCTGGGTTCGGGAGACAGACTGAAGCTTTCTTT
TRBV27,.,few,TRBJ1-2,CASSLSGNNYGYTF,TGTGCCAGCAGTTTATCCGGAAATAACTATGGCTACACCTTC
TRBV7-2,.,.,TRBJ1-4,CASSPVAATNEKLFF,TGTGCCAGCAGCCCCGTGGCCGCAACTAATGAAAAACTGTTTTTT
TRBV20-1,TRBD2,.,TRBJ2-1,CSARKLAGGHNEQFF,TGCAGTGCTCGGAAACTAGCGGGAGGTCACAATGAGCAGTTCTTC
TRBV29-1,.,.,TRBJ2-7,CSALGSASYEQYF,TGCAGCGCCCTCGGTAGTGCCTCCTACGAGCAGTACTTC